This T cell receptor (beta chain) was identified in a study of blood T cell repertoires in COVID-19. Background on the study: The cDNA or gDNA used as material had been derived from T cells, B-cell-depleted T cells, or PBMCs.

Looked up from germline, CDR1 is SGHRS and CDR2 is YFSETQ. Trimming took 3 bases from V and 2 from J, leaving 11 bases between them. This CDR3 has 15 residues. TCRdb keeps only in-frame clones here, not all; method: immunoSEQ multiplex PCR. This table holds some 260,000 clones, 75% to 95% found once. The genes are TRBV5-1 and TRBJ2-2; D possibly corresponds to TRBD1 (6 bases). The sequencing sample was made of PBMCs or T cells enriched from blood (not recorded which). The clonotype originates from a woman aged 18-30 years who had recovered from COVID-19. This CDR3 is CASSYRDTNTGELFF. The CDR3 bases are TGCGCCAGCAGCTACCGGGACACAAACACCGGGGAGCTGTTTTTT.